Listed below are T cell receptor beta chains from one sample, sequenced in a study of blood T cell repertoires in COVID-19. The repertoire was sequenced with immunoSEQ multiplex PCR; TCRdb's copy has only in-frame clones and lacks some. Of around 300,000 clones listed, approximately 90% are singletons. The sequenced sample was peripheral blood. These receptors all come from a woman between 25 and 40 years old with COVID-19, enrolled during active disease. Both conserved end residues are part of each CDR3. A D gene is named only where the DNA matches it firmly. Clone size appears in some rows only: once, few, many, or a class for an expanded clone.

j_gene | d_gene | v_gene | abundance | CDR3aa | CDR3nt
TRBJ1-2 | TRBD1 | TRBV28 | . | CASSFGDRGRVYGYTF | TGTGCCAGCAGTTTTGGGGACAGGGGGCGCGTCTATGGCTACACCTTC
TRBJ1-1 | TRBD1 | TRBV27 | once | CASSLLWMTGGTEAFF | TGTGCCAGCAGTTTATTGTGGATGACAGGGGGCACTGAAGCTTTCTTT
TRBJ2-7 | TRBD1 | TRBV11-3 | . | CASSPGQGSPGLSTEQYF | TGTGCCAGCAGCCCGGGACAGGGGTCACCGGGACTTTCAACCGAGCAGTACTTC
TRBJ1-4 | TRBD1 | TRBV5-4 | . | CASSLAGTGGEKLFF | TGTGCCAGCAGCTTAGCCGGGACAGGAGGGGAAAAACTGTTTTTT
TRBJ2-1 | . | TRBV15 | . | CATSRISGSSYNEQFF | TGTGCCACCAGCAGAATTTCGGGGAGCTCCTACAATGAGCAGTTCTTC
TRBJ2-7 | . | TRBV10-2 | . | CASSVAEPSYEQYF | TGCGCCAGCAGTGTCGCGGAGCCCTCCTACGAGCAGTACTTC
TRBJ1-1 | . | TRBV5-4 | . | CASSPQGQAFNTEAFF | TGTGCCAGCAGCCCCCAGGGGCAGGCATTTAACACTGAAGCTTTCTTT
TRBJ1-2 | . | TRBV7-9 | . | CASSTGTSGYTF | TGTGCCAGCAGCACCGGGACTTCTGGCTACACCTTC
TRBJ1-1 | TRBD1 | TRBV28 | . | CASSLRTGGNTEAFF | TGTGCCAGCAGTTTAAGGACAGGGGGAAACACTGAAGCTTTCTTT
TRBJ1-5 | TRBD1 | TRBV10-2 | . | CASSGQGSQPQHF | TGCGCCAGTAGCGGACAGGGGAGTCAGCCCCAGCATTTT
TRBJ1-1 | . | TRBV3-1/TRBV3-2 | once | CASSQYGGARDTEAFF | TGTGCCAGCAGCCAATACGGCGGGGCTAGGGACACTGAAGCTTTCTTT
TRBJ1-4 | . | TRBV28 | . | CASSLTGNNEKLFF | TGTGCCAGCAGTTTGACGGGAAATAATGAAAAACTGTTTTTT
TRBJ2-5 | TRBD2 | TRBV4-1 | . | CASSQDREGWGTQYF | TGCGCCAGCAGCCAAGATCGGGAGGGATGGGGGACCCAGTACTTC
TRBJ1-2 | . | TRBV10-3 | few | CAISESIGGNYGYTF | TGTGCCATCAGTGAGTCGATAGGCGGTAACTATGGCTACACCTTC
TRBJ2-7 | TRBD1 | TRBV5-1 | . | CASSPPPGQGKYEQYF | TGCGCCAGCAGCCCCCCCCCGGGACAGGGGAAATACGAGCAGTACTTC
TRBJ1-4 | . | TRBV2 | . | CASSEADGNEKLFF | TGTGCCAGCAGTGAAGCCGACGGGAATGAAAAACTGTTTTTT
TRBJ1-2 | . | TRBV15 | . | CATSRDRAETYGYTF | TGTGCCACCAGCAGAGACAGGGCGGAAACATATGGCTACACCTTC
TRBJ2-3 | . | TRBV18 | . | CASSPPTRRTDTQYF | TGTGCCAGCTCACCACCGACAAGACGCACAGATACGCAGTATTTT
TRBJ2-3 | TRBD2 | TRBV5-8 | . | CASSLWASGRTYDTQYF | TGTGCCAGCAGCTTGTGGGCTAGCGGGAGAACATACGATACGCAGTATTTT
TRBJ2-7 | . | TRBV14 | few | CASSQLTGYSNEQYF | TGTGCCAGCAGCCAACTCACAGGGTACTCCAACGAGCAGTACTTC
TRBJ2-5 | TRBD2 | TRBV2 | once | CASRPGGETQYF | TGTGCCAGCCGGCCGGGAGGAGAGACCCAGTACTTC
TRBJ1-2 | TRBD1 | TRBV10-1 | . | CASSESGTGVEGYTF | TGCGCCAGCAGTGAGTCCGGGACAGGGGTTGAGGGCTACACCTTC
TRBJ1-1 | . | TRBV4-1 | . | CASSQEGGVLEAFF | TGCGCCAGCAGCCAAGAAGGGGGAGTACTTGAAGCTTTCTTT
TRBJ1-6 | . | TRBV2 | . | CASRSLGGTPLHF | TGTGCCAGCAGGTCTTTAGGGGGAACACCCCTCCACTTT
TRBJ1-2 | . | TRBV30 | . | CAWSGISYGYTF | TGTGCCTGGTCGGGTATCTCCTATGGCTACACCTTC
TRBJ1-4 | . | TRBV30 | . | CAGGQGKEKLFF | TGTGCCGGTGGGCAGGGGAAAGAAAAACTGTTTTTT
TRBJ2-5 | TRBD1 | TRBV4-1 | . | CASSQGTGWLETQYF | TGCGCCAGCAGCCAAGGGACAGGGTGGTTGGAGACCCAGTACTTC
TRBJ2-5 | TRBD2 | TRBV24-1 | . | CATAESLAGGGETQYF | TGTGCCACCGCGGAGAGCCTAGCGGGAGGCGGAGAGACCCAGTACTTC
TRBJ1-2 | . | TRBV19 | . | CASSTIDSYGYTF | TGTGCCAGTAGTACCATCGACAGTTATGGCTACACCTTC
TRBJ2-7 | . | TRBV12-2 | . | CASRLARVPGQGTERYEQYF | TGTGCAAGTCGCTTAGCCCGGGTCCCGGGACAGGGGACGGAACGATACGAGCAGTACTTC
TRBJ2-2 | TRBD1 | TRBV6-1 | . | CASSDQGVVGTGELFF | TGTGCCAGCAGTGATCAGGGGGTGGTGGGGACCGGGGAGCTGTTTTTT
TRBJ2-5 | . | TRBV19 | . | CASSIDRETETQYF | TGTGCCAGTAGTATAGACAGGGAAACAGAGACCCAGTACTTC
TRBJ2-2 | TRBD2 | TRBV30 | . | CACPSGRLGTGELFF | TGTGCCTGCCCCAGCGGGAGACTGGGCACCGGGGAGCTGTTTTTT
TRBJ1-5 | TRBD1 | TRBV9 | . | CASSGNGQAGYLSNQPQHF | TGTGCCAGCAGCGGAAATGGACAGGCGGGATACCTTAGCAATCAGCCCCAGCATTTT
TRBJ2-7 | . | TRBV6-5 | . | CASSYTSTGYEQYF | TGTGCCAGCAGTTACACGAGTACCGGCTACGAGCAGTACTTC
TRBJ1-5 | TRBD1 | TRBV6-6 | few | CASSYEGTGSQPQHF | TGTGCCAGCAGTTACGAGGGGACAGGGAGTCAGCCCCAGCATTTT
TRBJ2-5 | . | TRBV20-1 | . | CSAEALETQYF | TGCAGTGCCGAGGCCCTGGAGACCCAGTACTTC
TRBJ1-4 | . | TRBV4-1 | . | CASSQATVREKLFF | TGCGCCAGCAGCCAAGCTACGGTACGGGAAAAACTGTTTTTT
TRBJ2-7 | TRBD2 | TRBV5-1 | . | CASGRTPREGYEQYF | TGCGCCAGTGGACGCACCCCCAGGGAGGGCTACGAGCAGTACTTC
TRBJ2-2 | . | TRBV4-2 | . | CASRSSAGELFF | TGTGCCAGCAGAAGTAGCGCTGGGGAGCTGTTTTTT
TRBJ2-7 | TRBD1 | TRBV27 | . | CASSRTGAYEQYF | TGTGCCAGCAGTCGGACAGGGGCCTACGAGCAGTACTTC
TRBJ1-4 | . | TRBV14 | . | CASSQATPGHLNEKLFF | TGTGCCAGCAGCCAAGCGACGCCGGGACACCTTAATGAAAAACTGTTTTTT
TRBJ2-1 | TRBD2 | TRBV19 | . | CASSKLSGSSYNEQFF | TGTGCCAGTAGTAAACTTAGCGGGAGCTCCTACAATGAGCAGTTCTTC
TRBJ2-7 | TRBD1 | TRBV11-2 | . | CASSRGTGEYEQYF | TGTGCCAGCAGCCGAGGGACAGGGGAATACGAGCAGTACTTC
TRBJ2-7 | . | TRBV27 | few | CASSPPSTETEQYF | TGTGCCAGCAGTCCACCTTCCACAGAGACCGAGCAGTACTTC
TRBJ2-7 | TRBD1 | TRBV6-6 | . | CASSQPGQGYEQYF | TGTGCCAGCAGTCAACCGGGACAGGGCTACGAGCAGTACTTC
TRBJ1-5 | . | TRBV7-2 | . | CASSQQGSGQPQHF | TGTGCCAGCAGCCAACAGGGAAGTGGGCAGCCCCAGCATTTT
TRBJ2-1 | TRBD2 | TRBV15 | . | CATSKRGLALREQFF | TGTGCCACCAGCAAGAGGGGACTAGCCCTCCGCGAGCAGTTCTTC
TRBJ2-3 | TRBD2 | TRBV28 | . | CASSPSGSTDTQYF | TGTGCCAGCAGCCCTAGCGGTAGCACAGATACGCAGTATTTT
TRBJ2-1 | . | TRBV7-3 | . | CASSFSGAYNEQFF | TGTGCCAGCAGCTTTTCCGGGGCCTACAATGAGCAGTTCTTC
TRBJ1-1 | TRBD1 | TRBV28 | once | CASSKRGTGNTEAFF | TGTGCCAGCAGTAAGAGGGGGACAGGGAACACTGAAGCTTTCTTT
TRBJ2-2 | . | TRBV5-1 | . | CASSLGLAGTGELFF | TGCGCCAGCAGCTTGGGCCTCGCGGGGACCGGGGAGCTGTTTTTT
TRBJ1-5 | . | TRBV5-6 | . | CASSLGGSNQPQHF | TGTGCCAGCAGCTTGGGCGGTAGCAATCAGCCCCAGCATTTT
TRBJ1-1 | . | TRBV3-1/TRBV3-2 | few | CASSQVGQGTGRTFF | .
TRBJ1-1 | . | TRBV10-3 | . | CAISAGKGTEAFF | TGTGCCATCAGTGCAGGGAAAGGCACTGAAGCTTTCTTT